This T cell receptor (beta chain) was recorded in a study of cytomegalovirus exposure and HLA in healthy donors. General study points: A few CMV-associated chains proved CMV antigen-specific in vitro.

Details on this clone: The target antigen is unknown.

Amplification used 60 Vbeta primers and 13 Jbeta primers. Here immunoSEQ multiplex PCR was the method, and the copy in TCRdb shows in-frame clones only, minus some. The repertoire holds roughly 160,000 clones, with roughly 77% as singletons. Germline V gene lookup returns CDR1 GTSNPN and CDR2 SVGIG (reference sequence). J lost 1 base, V lost 0 bases, and 3 bases had no gene match. The CDR3 spans 14 residues. This receptor was identified in a woman between 50 and 59 years old in good health and CMV-seropositive. The V call is TRBV30, the J call TRBJ2-7, with 7 nucleotides matching TRBD1. What was sequenced was PBMCs. CDR3: CAWSVWGQSYEQYF. Here the CDR3 DNA reads TGTGCCTGGAGTGTATGGGGACAGTCCTACGAGCAGTACTTC.